The 30 T cell receptor beta chains below all came from one sample that was sequenced in a study of blood T cell repertoires in COVID-19. The protocol was immunoSEQ multiplex PCR, while the TCRdb copy is restricted to in-frame clones and leaves out a portion. The data hold about 240,000 clones, with 65% to 90% observed a single time. Sequencing was carried out using peripheral blood. The origin of the receptors is an older woman with acute or convalescent COVID-19.

This chain joins TRBV19 and TRBJ1-4; 7 bases match TRBD1. After removal of 7 bases from V and 8 bases from J, the junction contained 13 bases not matched to a gene. This CDR3 is built from 15 residues. The germline V gene encodes CDR1 LNHDA and CDR2 SQIVND (reference sequence). The chain's CDR3 is CASTSGAGGEEKLFF. CDR3 sequence (DNA): TGTGCCAGTACCTCCGGAGCAGGGGGTGAAGAAAAACTGTTTTTT. Combining the CDR3 with reference TRBV19 and TRBJ1-4 gives the whole variable domain DGGITQSPKYLFRKEGQNVTLSCEQNLNHDAMYWYRQDPGQGLRLIYYSQIVNDFQKGDIAEGYSVSREKKESFPLTVTSAQKNPTAFYLCASTSGAGGEEKLFFGSGTQLSVL.

The CDR3 here is CASSPRMGASYEQYF. The CDR3 nucleotides are TGTGCCAGCTCACCCAGAATGGGGGCTTCCTACGAGCAGTACTTC. V gene TRBV18 combines with J gene TRBJ2-7; D may be TRBD1 (6 bases). There are 15 residues in the CDR3. V was trimmed by 3 bases and J by 1 base, leaving 13 bases between them. Looked up from germline, CDR1 is KGHSH and CDR2 is LQKENI.

This chain links TRBV2 with TRBJ1-1, with D maybe TRBD1 (5 bases). CDR3 size: 11 residues. Trimming cost V 6 bases and J 7 bases, with 9 bases left between them. The V gene's germline CDR1 is SNHLY and CDR2 FYNNEI. CDR3 loop: CASSQGYEAFF. The CDR3 DNA reads as TGTGCCAGCAGCCAGGGTTATGAAGCTTTCTTT.

The J gene is TRBJ2-7, the V gene TRBV29-1, with TRBD1 as a possible D gene (5 bases). The ends were cut back, 7 bases at V and 0 bases at J, with 13 bases in the middle. The CDR3 is 13 residues long. Germline-derived CDR1 and CDR2 are SQVTM and ANQGSEA. The CDR3 coding sequence is TGCAGCGCCCAGGGAAGTTACTCCTACGAGCAGTACTTC. Translation: CSAQGSYSYEQYF.

The sample holds a few counts of this clone. V usage is TRBV29-1 and J usage is TRBJ1-2; no clear D. V was cut by 3 bases and J by 5 bases, with 4 bases left in between. This CDR3 has 10 residues. Germline values: CDR1 SQVTM, CDR2 ANQGSEA. The CDR3 protein is CSVDSYGYTF. The CDR3 DNA reads TGCAGCGTTGACAGTTATGGCTACACCTTC.

The genes are TRBV3-1 (or the pseudogene TRBV3-2) and TRBJ2-7; D possibly corresponds to TRBD1 (5 bases). The V and J ends lost 0 bases and 8 bases respectively, with 11 bases between them. The CDR3 loop spans 13 amino acids. Germline V gene lookup returns CDR1 LGHDT and CDR2 YNNKEL (reference sequence). DNA of the CDR3: TGTGCCAGCAGCCAAGATCAGGGCAGGCAGCAGTACTTC. Protein sequence: CASSQDQGRQQYF.

V gene TRBV11-2 combines with J gene TRBJ2-5; TRBD2 aligns across 7 bases. V lost 6 bases and J lost 1; bases outside the gene matches: 5. CDR1 and CDR2 from the germline V gene are SGHAT and FQNNGV. The CDR3 runs to 14 residues. The CDR3 region has the DNA TGTGCCAGCAGTCTAGCGGTAATCCAAGAGACCCAGTACTTC. Its protein is CASSLAVIQETQYF. Full variable domain (missing parts from reference TRBV11-2 and TRBJ2-5): EAGVAQSPRYKIIEKRQSVAFWCNPISGHATLYWYQQILGQGPKLLIQFQNNGVVDDSQLPKDRFSAERLKGVDSTLKIQPAKLEDSAVYLCASSLAVIQETQYFGPGTRLLVL.

The rearrangement joins TRBV4-3 to TRBJ2-1; 7 bases line up with TRBD2. Germline CDR1 and CDR2: LGHNA and YSLEER. Trimming cost V 4 bases and J 4 bases; bases outside gene matches: 10. This CDR3 contains 16 residues. CDR3 protein: CASSPLSSGVYNEQFF. Written as DNA, the CDR3 is TGCGCCAGCAGCCCCTTGTCCAGCGGGGTTTACAATGAGCAGTTCTTC.

This clone was picked up one time. The chain uses TRBV7-8 and TRBJ2-2, with a possible D match to TRBD1 (5 bases). The V gene's germline CDR1 is SGHVS and CDR2 FQNEAQ. V was clipped by 2 bases and J by 0 bases, with 10 bases between them. This CDR3 has 16 amino acids. CDR3 in amino acids: CASSLWRQTNTGELFF. In DNA, the CDR3 is TGTGCCAGCAGCTTATGGAGACAGACGAACACCGGGGAGCTGTTTTTT.

The J gene is TRBJ1-1, the V gene TRBV28; the match to TRBD1 covers 12 bases. This CDR3 has 15 amino acids. The V and J ends lost 4 bases and 5 bases, in that order; junction bases with no gene match: 5. Germline CDR1 MDHEN, CDR2 SYDVKM. CDR3 sequence reads: CASSWGQGARTEAFF. The CDR3 DNA follows: TGTGCCAGCAGTTGGGGACAGGGGGCGAGGACTGAAGCTTTCTTT.

The chain is built from TRBV27 and TRBJ1-5; TRBD1 is a possible D gene (6 bases). V was clipped by 5 bases and J by 2 bases, with 13 bases between them. This CDR3 region has 15 residues. CDR1 is MNHEY and CDR2 is SMNVEV in the germline V gene (reference sequence). CDR3 in amino acids: CASSPAGAGNQPQHF. CDR3 coding DNA: TGTGCCAGCAGTCCCGCAGGGGCCGGCAATCAGCCCCAGCATTTT.

The chain employs TRBV19 and TRBJ1-5; D is undetermined. V dropped 5 bases and J dropped 2 bases, with 16 bases sitting between them. Germline V gene lookup returns CDR1 LNHDA and CDR2 SQIVND (reference sequence). This CDR3 spans 16 amino acids. The DNA for the CDR3 is TGTGCCAGTAGTCCCTTGGGAGGGAACGGCAATCAGCCCCAGCATTTT. Its protein is CASSPLGGNGNQPQHF.

The chain links TRBV19 to TRBJ2-1; TRBD2 aligns across 9 bases. CDR1 is LNHDA, CDR2 SQIVND, per germline (reference sequence). After removal of 7 bases from V and 2 bases from J, the junction contained 6 bases not matched to a gene. The CDR3 totals 15 residues. This CDR3 reads CASTLQRGAYNEQFF. In nucleotides, the CDR3 is TGTGCCAGTACCCTCCAGCGGGGGGCCTACAATGAGCAGTTCTTC. The full variable domain, completed using reference TRBV19 and TRBJ2-1, is DGGITQSPKYLFRKEGQNVTLSCEQNLNHDAMYWYRQDPGQGLRLIYYSQIVNDFQKGDIAEGYSVSREKKESFPLTVTSAQKNPTAFYLCASTLQRGAYNEQFFGPGTRLTVL.

The V call is TRBV5-1, the J call TRBJ1-1; no firm D call. This CDR3 comprises 13 residues. Germline assignment: CDR1 SGHRS and CDR2 YFSETQ. Trimming cost V 2 bases and J 3 bases, with 8 bases left between them. The CDR3 region has the DNA TGCGCCAGCAGCTTTCTCGTCTACACTGAAGCTTTCTTT. Translating gives CASSFLVYTEAFF.

The chain links TRBV7-6 to TRBJ1-2; D might be TRBD1 (6 bases). V lost 2 bases and J lost 7, with 14 bases in between. Looked up from germline, CDR1 is SGHVS and CDR2 is FNYEAQ. CDR3 length equals 14 residues. The CDR3 region has the DNA TGTGCCAGCAGCTTACCCGGGGGGCCGGGTGGCTACACCTTC. It encodes CASSLPGGPGGYTF.

This clone was picked up one time. The chain links TRBV19 to TRBJ2-1, with a weak D call TRBD1 (5 bases). The V gene lost 1 base and the J gene lost 8 bases, with 12 bases spanning the gap. This CDR3 comprises 14 residues. Germline V gives CDR1 LNHDA, CDR2 SQIVND (reference sequence). Written as DNA, the CDR3 is TGTGCCAGTAGTATAGGGGGCGTTTTGTATGAGCAGTTCTTC. This sequence encodes CASSIGGVLYEQFF.

This chain joins TRBV11-2 and TRBJ2-1; a weak D match, TRBD1 (6 bases). The CDR3 loop spans 13 amino acids. V was clipped by 5 bases and J by 7 bases, with 12 bases between them. Germline assignment: CDR1 SGHAT and CDR2 FQNNGV. CDR3 protein: CASSRGQRNEQFF. The DNA for the CDR3 is TGTGCCAGCAGCCGTGGACAGCGAAATGAGCAGTTCTTC.

V is TRBV5-1 and J is TRBJ1-5; D gene unclear. From germline, CDR1 is SGHRS and CDR2 YFSETQ. V was trimmed by 5 bases and J by 4 bases, leaving 13 bases between them. The CDR3 spans 14 residues. The CDR3 sequence is CASSRDGSNQPQHF. The DNA for the CDR3 is TGCGCCAGCAGTAGGGATGGGAGTAATCAGCCCCAGCATTTT.

The chain couples TRBV4-3 to TRBJ1-2; perhaps TRBD1 as D (6 bases). The CDR3 extends over 16 amino acids. The V and J ends lost 0 bases and 1 base respectively, with 12 bases between them. The germline CDR1 and CDR2 sequences are LGHNA and YSLEER. The CDR3 sequence is CASSQEFARGNYGYTF. As DNA, the CDR3 is TGCGCCAGCAGCCAAGAATTCGCCAGGGGTAACTATGGCTACACCTTC.

This clone was picked up a small number of times. The CDR3 is CASSLERRANEKLFF. CDR3 DNA sequence: TGTGCCAGCAGCTTAGAGCGGCGGGCTAATGAAAAACTGTTTTTT. The genes are TRBV7-2 and TRBJ1-4; D gene uncertain. CDR3 length: 15 residues. From germline, CDR1 is SGHTA and CDR2 FQGNSA. Trimming cost V 1 base and J 3 bases, with 9 bases left between them.

This clone was counted between two and nine times. The V call is TRBV9, the J call TRBJ1-4; 7 nucleotides match TRBD1. Germline V gives CDR1 SGDLS, CDR2 YYNGEE. CDR3 length: 14 amino acids. With 2 bases clipped from V and 8 bases from J, the junction kept 6 bases outside the gene matches. The CDR3 protein is CASSVTGEREKLFF. The CDR3 bases are TGTGCCAGCAGCGTTACAGGGGAGAGGGAAAAACTGTTTTTT.

The gene calls are TRBV7-2 and TRBJ2-5; 10 nucleotides agree with TRBD2. V gave up 3 bases and J gave up 1 base; unmatched junction bases: 5. The CDR3 sequence is 16 residues long. CDR1 and CDR2 (germline): SGHTA, FQGNSA. The CDR3 sequence is CASSLASGGGQETQYF. The CDR3 DNA reads as TGTGCCAGCAGCTTGGCTAGCGGGGGCGGCCAAGAGACCCAGTACTTC.

As to this clone: Other DNA sequences of this sample code for an identical CDR3. The chain links TRBV7-2 to TRBJ1-2; the match to TRBD1 covers 12 bases. The CDR3 is 15 residues long. Germline V gene sequence: CDR1 SGHTA, CDR2 FQGNSA. Trimming took 5 bases from V and 2 from J; bases not matched to a gene: 3. CDR3 coding DNA: TGTGCCAGCAGCCCCGGGACAGGGGGCAACTATGGCTACACCTTC. It is translated as CASSPGTGGNYGYTF. The variable domain in full, completed from reference TRBV7-2 and TRBJ1-2, reads GAGVSQSPSNKVTEKGKDVELRCDPISGHTALYWYRQSLGQGLEFLIYFQGNSAPDKSGLPSDRFSAERTGGSVSTLTIQRTQQEDSAVYLCASSPGTGGNYGYTFGSGTRLTVV.

This clone was counted between two and nine times. The chain uses TRBV19 and TRBJ1-4; D is possibly TRBD1 (5 bases). This CDR3 comprises 16 residues. Germline V lookup: CDR1 LNHDA, CDR2 SQIVND (reference sequence). V gave up 7 bases and J gave up 0 bases, with 15 bases separating them. In nucleotides, the CDR3 is TGTGCCAGTAAGACCCTCGGGGGGGCAACTAATGAAAAACTGTTTTTT. Its protein is CASKTLGGATNEKLFF.

This chain uses TRBV4-3 with TRBJ1-2, with 10 bases lining up with TRBD1. Germline-derived CDR1 and CDR2 are LGHNA and YSLEER. The V and J ends lost 1 base and 7 bases, in that order; junction bases with no gene match: 9. The CDR3 is 16 residues long. The CDR3 loop is CASSQAGTGVTGGYTF. The CDR3, as DNA: TGCGCCAGCAGCCAAGCCGGGACAGGGGTTACGGGTGGCTACACCTTC.

The chain couples TRBV2 to TRBJ1-2; possible D gene TRBD1, 6 bases. With 6 bases removed from V and 7 bases from J, the gap between germline ends came to 21 bases. The CDR3 spans 15 residues. The germline V gene has CDR1 SNHLY and CDR2 FYNNEI. For the CDR3, the DNA is TGTGCCAGCAGCACGCTCCAGGGGCAGGGGAGTGGCTACACCTTC. This translates into CASSTLQGQGSGYTF.

The chain couples TRBV30 to TRBJ1-2, with a possible D match to TRBD1 (6 bases). The germline gives CDR1 GTSNPN, CDR2 SVGIG (reference sequence). The CDR3 consists of 13 residues. The V gene lost 0 bases and the J gene lost 5 bases, with 10 bases spanning the gap. The CDR3 bases are TGTGCCTGGAGTGTACAAGGGGGATATGGCTACACCTTC. It codes for CAWSVQGGYGYTF.

The CDR3 bases are TGTGCCAGCACACAGGGGGTACGTGGAAACACCATATATTTT. Protein product: CASTQGVRGNTIYF. V gene TRBV3-1 (or the pseudogene TRBV3-2) combines with J gene TRBJ1-3, with 8 nucleotides matching TRBD1. With 7 bases clipped from V and 3 bases from J, the junction kept 5 bases outside the gene matches. The CDR3 is 14 residues long. Germline V lookup: CDR1 LGHDT, CDR2 YNNKEL (reference sequence).

V usage is TRBV11-2 and J usage is TRBJ2-7; possible D gene TRBD1, 6 bases. Germline CDR1 reads SGHAT; CDR2 reads FQNNGV. CDR3 length: 15 amino acids. The V end lost 1 base, the J end lost 0 bases, and 10 bases lay between the germline ends. The CDR3 here is CASSLGDTHSYEQYF. The CDR3 bases are TGTGCCAGCAGCTTAGGGGACACACACTCCTACGAGCAGTACTTC.

This rearrangement joins TRBV3-1 (or the pseudogene TRBV3-2) to TRBJ2-7, with 9 positions matching TRBD1. The CDR3 is made up of 13 amino acids. Germline assignment: CDR1 LGHDT and CDR2 YNNKEL (reference sequence). V lost 5 bases, J lost 6 bases, and 5 bases stayed unmatched. Written as DNA, the CDR3 is TGTGCCAGCAGCGGGGACAGGGAAAGCGAGCAGTACTTC. As protein: CASSGDRESEQYF.